This passage covers 25 T cell receptor beta chains from one sample sequenced in a study of blood T cell repertoires in COVID-19. TCRdb's table, derived via immunoSEQ multiplex PCR, lists solely in-frame clones and lacks some. Found here are under 90,000 clones, roughly four fifths of them singletons; the top ten hold 40% to 45%. The sample consisted of peripheral blood. The source of these receptors is an elderly man with acute or convalescent COVID-19.

A word on this clone: This sample also contains other DNA sequences that code for the same CDR3. The rearrangement joins TRBV19 to TRBJ2-1; 10 bases are a match to TRBD2. Germline-derived CDR1 and CDR2 are LNHDA and SQIVND (reference sequence). V lost 6 bases to trimming and J lost 3 bases; unmatched junction nucleotides: 5. This CDR3 is 15 amino acids long. CDR3 bases: TGTGCCAGTAGCGTTACTAGCGGGGTCTACAATGAGCAGTTCTTC. This sequence encodes CASSVTSGVYNEQFF.

The chain is built from TRBV12-3 or TRBV12-4 and TRBJ1-2, with 7 bases aligning to TRBD1. The ends lost 3 bases at V and 6 bases at J; junction bases unmatched: 1. The CDR3 is made up of 12 amino acids. The DNA for the CDR3 is TGTGCCAGCAGTTTTACAGGGGATGGCTACACCTTC. As protein: CASSFTGDGYTF.

This chain joins TRBV24-1 and TRBJ2-5; tentative D call: TRBD1 (6 bases). The CDR3 is 13 residues long. Germline CDR1 and CDR2: KGHDR and SFDVKD. Trimming pared 6 bases from V and 2 bases from J, leaving 9 bases between. This CDR3 reads CATSRGQQETQYF. The CDR3 nucleotides read TGTGCCACCAGTAGGGGACAACAAGAGACCCAGTACTTC.

V and J are TRBV3-1 (or the pseudogene TRBV3-2) and TRBJ2-3, with 9 bases that match TRBD2. From germline, CDR1 is LGHDT and CDR2 YNNKEL (reference sequence). J was trimmed by 5 bases and V by 6 bases; bases with no gene match: 9. The CDR3 length is 15 residues. This chain's CDR3 is CASRLRGGSGDTQYF. CDR3 nucleotide sequence: TGTGCCAGCAGACTGCGGGGGGGCTCGGGAGATACGCAGTATTTT.

V gene TRBV9 combines with J gene TRBJ2-7; D is possibly TRBD2 (6 bases). V shed 1 base and J shed 0 bases, with 20 bases lying between them. Germline values: CDR1 SGDLS, CDR2 YYNGEE. The length of the CDR3 is 18 residues. CDR3: CASSVYFPRGAVSYEQYF. CDR3 sequence (DNA): TGTGCCAGCAGCGTATATTTCCCTCGCGGGGCCGTCTCCTACGAGCAGTACTTC.

CDR3 in amino acids: CASSQDRASGYEQYF. In DNA form, the CDR3 reads TGCGCCAGCAGCCAAGATCGGGCTAGCGGCTACGAGCAGTACTTC. V is TRBV4-3 and J is TRBJ2-7; TRBD2 matches at 7 bases. Germline CDR1 is LGHNA and CDR2 is YSLEER. The CDR3 runs to 15 residues. V gave up 0 bases and J gave up 3 bases; unmatched junction bases: 5.

This chain joins TRBV3-1 (or the pseudogene TRBV3-2) and TRBJ1-2; tentatively, D is TRBD1 (6 bases). V lost 4 bases and J lost 4, with 10 bases in between. The CDR3 sequence is 13 residues long. Germline CDR1 reads LGHDT; CDR2 reads YNNKEL (reference sequence). The CDR3 sequence: CASSPGHLYGYTF. CDR3 DNA sequence: TGTGCCAGCAGCCCGGGACACCTCTATGGCTACACCTTC.

The V gene is TRBV19, the J gene TRBJ2-4; TRBD2 matches 14 bases. CDR1 and CDR2 (germline): LNHDA, SQIVND (reference sequence). V gave up 6 bases and J gave up 1 base; unmatched junction bases: 8. CDR3 length: 18 amino acids. CDR3 coding DNA: TGTGCCAGTAGCTTGGGACTAGCGGGAGCTGGGGCCAAAAACATTCAGTACTTC. It specifies CASSLGLAGAGAKNIQYF.

The chain combines TRBV28 with TRBJ2-5; the match to TRBD2 covers 13 bases. V was clipped by 4 bases and J by 5 bases; unmatched bases: 4. This CDR3 has 15 residues. CDR1 MDHEN and CDR2 SYDVKM come from the germline V gene. CDR3 residues: CASSYRTSGSETQYF. In DNA form, the CDR3 reads TGTGCCAGCAGTTATAGGACTAGCGGGAGTGAGACCCAGTACTTC.

The chain links TRBV12-5 to TRBJ1-5, with no clear D. The V gene's germline CDR1 is LGHNT and CDR2 FRNRAP. This CDR3 comprises 13 residues. Trimming cost V 1 base and J 4 bases, with 5 bases left between them. The CDR3 DNA is TGTGCTAGTGGTTTGGAGGAGAATCAGCCCCAGCATTTT. The encoded protein is CASGLEENQPQHF.

The J gene is TRBJ2-1, the V gene TRBV28; the D is unclear. Germline assignment: CDR1 MDHEN and CDR2 SYDVKM. The CDR3 loop spans 15 amino acids. V dropped 5 bases and J dropped 4 bases, with 15 bases sitting between them. The CDR3 coding sequence is TGTGCCAGCAGTCCGACTGGCCGGGTTTACAATGAGCAGTTCTTC. Protein sequence: CASSPTGRVYNEQFF.

The chain links TRBV3-1 (or the pseudogene TRBV3-2) to TRBJ1-5, with D maybe TRBD1 (5 bases). Germline values: CDR1 LGHDT, CDR2 YNNKEL (reference sequence). V lost 1 base and J lost 1, with 8 bases in between. The CDR3 length is 15 residues. CDR3 sequence: CASSQGSGSNQPQHF. The CDR3, as DNA: TGTGCCAGCAGCCAAGGGTCAGGGAGCAATCAGCCCCAGCATTTT.

This clone came up a few times. The J gene is TRBJ1-5, the V gene TRBV18; unclear D gene. The CDR3 has 16 residues. Germline CDR1 and CDR2: KGHSH and LQKENI. Trimming took off 3 bases at V and 1 base at J, with 13 bases between the two ends. The CDR3 DNA reads TGTGCCAGCTCACCGAGGGAGGGAGGGAGCAATCAGCCCCAGCATTTT. Translating gives CASSPREGGSNQPQHF.

This sequence joins TRBV28 and TRBJ2-7, with D maybe TRBD2 (6 bases). The CDR3 has 15 amino acids. Trimming took off 6 bases at V and 3 bases at J, with 18 bases between the two ends. Germline CDR1 and CDR2: MDHEN and SYDVKM. The CDR3, as DNA: TGTGCCAGCAGCTCCGTGGGGGGATTTAACTACGAGCAGTACTTC. It yields the protein CASSSVGGFNYEQYF. The full variable domain, with the rest looked up from reference TRBV28 and TRBJ2-7, is DVKVTQSSRYLVKRTGEKVFLECVQDMDHENMFWYRQDPGLGLRLIYFSYDVKMKEKGDIPEGYSVSREKKERFSLILESASTNQTSMYLCASSSVGGFNYEQYFGPGTRLTVT.

The rearrangement uses TRBV6-5 and TRBJ2-7; 7 bases map to TRBD1. The V gene end was trimmed by 6 bases and the J gene end by 4 bases; junction bases not matched to a gene: 9. This CDR3 has 14 amino acids. The V gene's germline CDR1 is MNHEY and CDR2 SVGAGI. The CDR3 region is CASRQGSDQYEQYF. CDR3 bases: TGTGCCAGCAGACAGGGGTCCGACCAGTACGAGCAGTACTTC.

This chain connects TRBV4-1 to TRBJ2-7, with 12 bases fitting TRBD1. The CDR3 consists of 18 residues. After removal of 0 bases from V and 6 bases from J, the junction contained 12 bases not matched to a gene. The V gene's germline CDR1 is MGHRA and CDR2 YSYEKL. CDR3 DNA: TGCGCCAGCAGCCAAGATTGGGACAGGGGGCGCATTGTCGGCGAGCAGTACTTC. It specifies CASSQDWDRGRIVGEQYF.

This clone showed up just a few times. The V call is TRBV9, the J call TRBJ1-6; a weak D match, TRBD1 (6 bases). This CDR3 region has 15 residues. V was trimmed by 3 bases and J by 8 bases, leaving 15 bases between them. The germline CDR1 and CDR2 sequences are SGDLS and YYNGEE. The CDR3 spells CASSGRTDFDSPLHF. The CDR3 coding sequence is TGTGCCAGCAGCGGTCGGACAGACTTTGATTCACCCCTCCACTTT.

This chain's CDR3 is CASSSTRAQGSYEQYF. The CDR3 nucleotides read TGCGCCAGCAGCTCAACTAGGGCTCAAGGATCCTACGAGCAGTACTTC. The chain couples TRBV5-1 to TRBJ2-7; D is perhaps TRBD2 (5 bases). Trimming removed 3 bases from V and 1 base from J, with 17 bases in between. The CDR3 is 16 residues long. The V gene's germline CDR1 is SGHRS and CDR2 YFSETQ.

The chain combines TRBV6-6 with TRBJ1-6; 7 bases match TRBD1. The V gene's germline CDR1 is MNHNY and CDR2 SVGAGI (reference sequence). CDR3 length: 16 residues. The V segment lost 0 bases and the J segment 8 bases; nucleotides outside the gene matches: 7. CDR3 in DNA: TGTGCCAGCAGTTACTCGCTCTCCCAGGGGGATTCACCCCTCCACTTT. Translated, it gives CASSYSLSQGDSPLHF.

V and J are TRBV19 and TRBJ1-5, with D possibly matching TRBD1 (5 bases). CDR3 length: 15 amino acids. Between the trimmed V and J ends, which lost 5 bases and 1 base, there was a span of 12 bases. CDR1 and CDR2 (germline): LNHDA, SQIVND (reference sequence). CDR3 DNA sequence: TGTGCCAGTAGTCCCCGGGGGAGAAGCAATCAGCCCCAGCATTTT. It yields the protein CASSPRGRSNQPQHF.

V and J are TRBV3-1 (or the pseudogene TRBV3-2) and TRBJ1-5; 7 positions agree with TRBD1. V gave up 1 base and J gave up 2 bases; unmatched junction bases: 8. CDR1 LGHDT and CDR2 YNNKEL come from the germline V gene (reference sequence). The CDR3 has 17 residues. In DNA form, the CDR3 reads TGTGCCAGCAGCCAAGGCTACAGGGGAGGTGGCAATCAGCCCCAGCATTTT. This encodes CASSQGYRGGGNQPQHF.

The V and J genes are TRBV28 and TRBJ1-4; TRBD1 matches at 9 bases. The germline V gene has CDR1 MDHEN and CDR2 SYDVKM. This CDR3 is built from 15 residues. J was trimmed by 8 bases and V by 5 bases; bases with no gene match: 9. In DNA form, the CDR3 reads TGTGCCAGCAGTCCCCACGGGACAGGGCTGGAAAAACTGTTTTTT. Its protein is CASSPHGTGLEKLFF.

J is TRBJ2-6 and V is TRBV18; 10 nucleotides agree with TRBD1. The germline CDR1 and CDR2 sequences are KGHSH and LQKENI. This CDR3 spans 16 amino acids. J lost 4 bases, V lost 5 bases, and 5 bases had no gene match. The CDR3: CASSLDRGPGANVLTF. The CDR3 nucleotides are TGTGCCAGCTCATTAGACAGGGGGCCAGGGGCCAACGTCCTGACTTTC.

CDR3 DNA sequence: TGTGCCAGCAGTTCAGGGAGGGACACTGAAGCTTTCTTT. Translating gives CASSSGRDTEAFF. V gene TRBV12-3 or TRBV12-4 combines with J gene TRBJ1-1, with D maybe TRBD1 (5 bases). The CDR3 is 13 residues long. V lost 4 bases and J 3 bases, leaving 9 bases between the germline ends.

The chain uses TRBV19 and TRBJ1-2, with D unresolved. Trimming removed 5 bases at V and 7 bases at J, with 26 bases between. Germline V gives CDR1 LNHDA, CDR2 SQIVND (reference sequence). The length of the CDR3 is 17 residues. DNA for the CDR3: TGTGCCAGTAGTCGTAAAGCCTCCTCTACCCCCCTAGGTGGCTACACCTTC. Amino acid sequence: CASSRKASSTPLGGYTF.